The 9 T cell receptor beta chains below come from one sample, sequenced in a study of HIV-infected children after antiretroviral therapy interruption. A 3' RACE protocol on RNA, with unique molecular identifiers, produced the TCR library. TCRdb fed the 3' RACE reads into MiXCR, producing one record per CDR3 protein. The sample holds about 83,000 distinct CDR3 sequences, about 7.2% seen once. Treatment in this sample: PENTA 11 planned treatment interruption arm or continuous ART arm. The sequencing here drew on CD45RA+ CD4+ T cells from PBMCs, pooled from several time points, taken from a donor given antiretroviral therapy, either interrupted or continuous. Subset noted: naive CD4+ CD45RA+ CD45RO- T cells. All receptors derive from a pool of human donors with HIV.

In its sample, this clonotype was seen many times. The J gene is TRBJ2-1, the V gene TRBV19; D is perhaps TRBD1 (5 bases). This CDR3 has 15 amino acids. Germline V lookup: CDR1 LNHDA, CDR2 SQIVND (reference sequence). The V gene lost 1 base and the J gene lost 2 bases, with 9 bases spanning the gap. The CDR3 region has the DNA TGTGCCAGTAGTATAGTGTCAGGGACCTACAATGAGCAGTTCTTC. Encoded protein: CASSIVSGTYNEQFF.

This clonotype came up a few times. CDR3 bases: TGTGCCTGGAGTGTGGGACCGGGGACAGATACGCAGTATTTT. This codes for CAWSVGPGTDTQYF. The V gene is TRBV30, the J gene TRBJ2-3; D is perhaps TRBD1 or TRBD2 (5 bases each). The V and J ends lost 0 bases and 3 bases respectively, with 10 bases between them. Germline V gene data show CDR1 as GTSNPN and CDR2 as SVGIG (reference sequence). The CDR3 is made up of 14 amino acids.

This clonotype was found many times. The chain carries TRBV27 and TRBJ1-1; 9 bases agree with TRBD1. Germline CDR1 MNHEY, CDR2 SMNVEV (reference sequence). Losses at the gene ends were 0 bases for V and 5 bases for J; bases not matched to a gene: 13. This CDR3 is built from 18 residues. In DNA, the CDR3 is TGTGCCAGCAGTTTATCATTGGGACAGGGAGTTTGGGCGACTGAAGCTTTCTTT. It codes for CASSLSLGQGVWATEAFF.

This clonotype was seen ten or more times. This chain links TRBV6-6 with TRBJ2-2, with D hard to call. From germline, CDR1 is MNHNY and CDR2 SVGAGI (reference sequence). V was pared by 8 bases and J by 4 bases, with 8 bases between. The CDR3 covers 12 residues. In nucleotides, the CDR3 is TGTGCCAGCCGGGTGTCCACCGGGGAGCTGTTTTTT. Translated, it gives CASRVSTGELFF.

The sample holds many counts of this clonotype. This chain uses TRBV19 with TRBJ2-3; 8 bases map to TRBD1. Losses at the gene ends were 7 bases for V and 6 bases for J; bases not matched to a gene: 3. This CDR3 region has 12 residues. Germline V lookup: CDR1 LNHDA, CDR2 SQIVND (reference sequence). The CDR3 spells CASTTGGDTQYF. The CDR3 bases are TGTGCCAGTACCACAGGGGGTGATACGCAGTATTTT.

This clonotype was observed at least ten times. This rearrangement joins TRBV30 to TRBJ1-1; TRBD1 agrees at 8 bases. CDR3 length: 14 amino acids. Germline V gene data show CDR1 as GTSNPN and CDR2 as SVGIG (reference sequence). V lost 3 bases, J lost 5 bases, and 8 bases stayed unmatched. CDR3 protein: CAWRERQGWTEAFF. The DNA for the CDR3 is TGTGCCTGGAGGGAGAGACAGGGGTGGACTGAAGCTTTCTTT.

In its sample, this clonotype was seen many times. The CDR3 DNA is TGTGCCAGCAGTGAAGCTACTGAAGCTTTCTTT. This gives the protein CASSEATEAFF. The chain couples TRBV6-1 to TRBJ1-1; unclear D gene. Germline assignment: CDR1 MNHNS and CDR2 SASEGT. V was clipped by 0 bases and J by 5 bases, with 1 base between them. The CDR3 length is 11 residues.

This clonotype occurred many times. The rearrangement joins TRBV5-8 to TRBJ2-3; no definite D call. The CDR3 has 15 amino acids. The germline V gene encodes CDR1 SGHTS and CDR2 YDEGEE. V gave up 1 base and J gave up 0 bases, with 9 bases separating them. The CDR3 spells CASSLSPPSTDTQYF. The CDR3 DNA reads as TGTGCCAGCAGCTTGTCCCCACCTAGCACAGATACGCAGTATTTT.

This clonotype was picked up many times. V is TRBV24-1 and J is TRBJ2-6; D is possibly TRBD2 (6 bases). The length of the CDR3 is 16 residues. Per germline, CDR1 KGHDR and CDR2 SFDVKD. Trimming cost V 5 bases and J 0 bases, with 10 bases left between them. The CDR3 DNA reads TGTGCCACCAGTGGGGGGACTCTCTCTGGGGCCAACGTCCTGACTTTC. Its translation is CATSGGTLSGANVLTF.